This T cell receptor beta chain appears in the sequencing data of a study of beta chain features in type 1 diabetes listed by TCRdb under 2018. As for the study more broadly: Patients and healthy donors did not differ in mean age, gender distribution, total cell number or subset yield. Regulatory and stem cell-like memory subsets were isolated from only 8 patients and about 8 healthy donors, whereas naive and central memory subsets came from all 30 or so donors. The study compared the TCRB repertoires of sorted circulating CD4+ T cell subsets in recently diagnosed type 1 diabetes patients with those in matched healthy donors. A total of about 100 million sorted cells were examined across all samples, and RNA yield correlated strongly with the number of cells per subset. Study-level results and caveats: Naive, central memory and regulatory TCRB repertoires appeared to be more similar among patients than among healthy donors. Type 1 diabetes patients showed a moderate but significant shortening of TCRB CDR3 length in all four CD4+ subsets. HLA sub-analyses involved small numbers of individuals, so any influence of HLA type on TCRB rearrangement remained unresolved. At VDJ recombination sites, patients with type 1 diabetes made fewer insertions and deleted more nucleotides, a pattern implying thymic rearrangement abnormalities. Because cDNA was sequenced instead of genomic DNA, highly expressing activated cells could be over-represented, though the groups showed no difference in activation or CD3 levels. PCR might favor shorter templates, but patient and control samples were amplified and corrected together, so any skew would affect both groups equally.

V is shortened by 0 bases, J by 10 bases, and the region joining them spans 13 bases. There are 15 amino acids in the CDR3, from cysteine to phenylalanine inclusive. The kept DNA is CDR3 alone, 45 bases in frame from the first base. The germline V gene gives CDR1 as SGHDN and CDR2 as FVKESK. All of the isolated RNA was reverse transcribed with the High Capacity cDNA Reverse Transcription Kit, so expressed TCRB transcripts were sequenced. Deep immunoSEQ sequencing was applied to naive, central memory and regulatory T cell samples, giving an average of about 3.6 million total reads per sample. Sorted cells were lysed in RLT buffer and RNA was extracted with DNase-treated RNeasy Micro or Mini kits, depending on cell number. Each cell subset was processed on its own to prevent cross-contamination, while patient and healthy donor samples were processed together. TCRB sequences were amplified from cDNA with the immunoSEQ multiplex PCR, producing 87-bp fragments spanning the CDR3 region. Amplicons were sequenced on the Illumina HiSeq platform. From the authors' description of their analysis: PCR bias was computationally corrected using synthetic template baselines, reads within Hamming distance 2 were collapsed, and singletons that could not be merged were discarded. Reads were aligned against IMGT to assign V, D and J genes, CDR3 length and insertions or deletions at six rearrangement sites. Within each subset, clonotype counts were normalized to the number of sorted cells before true diversity and Gini coefficients were calculated with the tcR R package. The overlap coefficient, calculated on TCRB nucleotide sequences, was used to quantify repertoire sharing. This immuneACCESS table, as held by TCRdb, lists in-frame sequences with V and J called but not all clones. Of the missing ones, under half trace to an unresolved V gene in checked studies; the others have no known cause. V and J calls and clone size are as listed in that table; D and trimming were resolved from the DNA. Across this sample there are more than 50,000 clones, with about three fifths seen only once. The ten largest make up roughly 2% of the sample.

A word on this clone: The target of this receptor is not known. No much larger clone exists at a distance of one base, and base qualities are not known.

A single peripheral blood draw of about 116 mL on average was collected from each donor into heparinised tubes. A BD FACSAria II was used to sort naive, central memory, regulatory and stem cell-like memory CD4+ T cells with a panel that included CD45RO, CCR7, CD25, CD127, CD95 and CD27. A purity above 98% was achieved for all sorted populations. PBMCs were separated immediately by Lymphoprep density gradient centrifugation and were stained directly, without being cultured. So that batch effects would be minimized, each experiment stained and sorted samples in pairs, pairing one healthy donor with one patient.

Sequenced sample: Tregs from blood. Reading the label with the study, this specimen's cell subset or site is: regulatory CD4+ T cells. This TCR was sampled from a woman aged 18-29 years in good health. Recombination joined TRBV14 with TRBJ1-6; the D gene is not confidently resolved. The DNA sequence is as follows: TGTGCCAGCAGCCAAGACAGGACTCACGGGTCACCCCTCCACTTT. This translates into CASSQDRTHGSPLHF.